The T cell receptor beta chain described here comes from a study of OX40 agonist ivuxolimab in advanced cancers. Study-level results: There were, on average, more expanded clones in CD8+ T cells than in CD4+.

Regarding this clone: Its antigen is still unknown.

Clones were read by immunoSEQ multiplex PCR, and TCRdb kept only the in-frame ones, dropping some. In the table there are more than 70,000 clones, 65% to 85% of which are singletons. Per the germline V gene, CDR1 is GTSNPN and CDR2 is SVGIG (reference sequence). Trimming stripped 0 bases from V and 0 bases from J, with 21 bases between. The CDR3 consists of 19 residues. The sequencing here drew on CD4+ or CD8+ T cells sorted from blood, taken in a trial of the OX40 agonist ivuxolimab. V gene TRBV30 combines with J gene TRBJ2-1; the D gene is possibly TRBD2 (6 bases). The source is an adult with an advanced solid tumor such as melanoma, head and neck, liver or kidney cancer. As DNA, the CDR3 is TGTGCCTGGAGTGTACTCAGACTAGGGGACCCTAGCTCCTACAATGAGCAGTTCTTC. Protein: CAWSVLRLGDPSSYNEQFF. Drawing the rest from reference TRBV30 and TRBJ2-1, the complete variable domain is SQTIHQWPATLVQPVGSPLSLECTVEGTSNPNLYWYRQAAGRGLQLLFYSVGIGQISSEVPQNLSASRPQDRQFILSSKKLLLSDSGFYLCAWSVLRLGDPSSYNEQFFGPGTRLTVL.